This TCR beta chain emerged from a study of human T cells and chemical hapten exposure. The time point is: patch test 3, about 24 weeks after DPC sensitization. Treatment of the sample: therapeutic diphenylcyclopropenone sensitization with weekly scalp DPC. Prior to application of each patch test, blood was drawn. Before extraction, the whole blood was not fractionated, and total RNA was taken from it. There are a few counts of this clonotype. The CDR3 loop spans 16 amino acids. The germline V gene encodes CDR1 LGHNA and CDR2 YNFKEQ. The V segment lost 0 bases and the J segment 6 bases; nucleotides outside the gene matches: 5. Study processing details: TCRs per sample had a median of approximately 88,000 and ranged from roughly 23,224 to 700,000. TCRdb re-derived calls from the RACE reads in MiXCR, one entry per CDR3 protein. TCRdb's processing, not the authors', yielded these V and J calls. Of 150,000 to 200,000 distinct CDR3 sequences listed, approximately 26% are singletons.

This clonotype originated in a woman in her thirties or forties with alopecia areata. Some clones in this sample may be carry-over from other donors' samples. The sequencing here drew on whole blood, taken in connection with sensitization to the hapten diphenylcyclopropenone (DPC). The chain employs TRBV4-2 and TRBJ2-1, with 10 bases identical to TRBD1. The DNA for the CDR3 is TGTGCCAGCAGCCAAGAGGGACAGGGGTCGAGCAATGAGCAGTTCTTC. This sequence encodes CASSQEGQGSSNEQFF.